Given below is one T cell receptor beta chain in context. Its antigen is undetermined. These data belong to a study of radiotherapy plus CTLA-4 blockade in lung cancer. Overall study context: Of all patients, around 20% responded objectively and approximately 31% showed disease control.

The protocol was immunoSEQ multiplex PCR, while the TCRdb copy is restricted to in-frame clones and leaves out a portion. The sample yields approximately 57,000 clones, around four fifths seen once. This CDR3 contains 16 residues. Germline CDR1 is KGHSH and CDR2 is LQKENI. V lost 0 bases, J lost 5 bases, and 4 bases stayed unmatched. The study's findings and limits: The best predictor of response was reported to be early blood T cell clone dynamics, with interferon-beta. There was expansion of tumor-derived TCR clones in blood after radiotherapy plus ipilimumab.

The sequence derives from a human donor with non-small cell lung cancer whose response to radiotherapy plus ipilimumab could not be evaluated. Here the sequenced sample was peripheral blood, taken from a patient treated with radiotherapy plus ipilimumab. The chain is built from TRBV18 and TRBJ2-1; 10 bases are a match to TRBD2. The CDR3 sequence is CASSPPERGGDNEQFF. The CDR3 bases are TGTGCCAGCTCACCACCGGAGCGGGGGGGGGACAATGAGCAGTTCTTC.